Listed here is a single T cell receptor (beta chain). Its antigen is as yet unknown. Germline V gene lookup returns CDR1 SGHTA and CDR2 FQGNSA. V gave up 8 bases and J gave up 7 bases, with 12 bases separating them. This CDR3 is built from 12 residues. The data belong to a study of cytomegalovirus exposure and HLA in healthy donors. Study-wide results and limits: TCR beta chains numbering 164 were designated cytomegalovirus-associated.

Generated by immunoSEQ multiplex PCR, the TCRdb table keeps only in-frame clones and is missing some. Altogether some 150,000 clones are present, more than 75% being singletons, with the ten largest covering approximately 2.4%. This clonotype was obtained from a man younger than 35 in good health and CMV-seropositive. Sequencing used PBMCs. This chain joins TRBV7-2 and TRBJ2-1; D uncertain. In nucleotides, the CDR3 is TGTGCCAGCTTCTCCGGGTTGAATGAGCAGTTCTTC. The encoded protein is CASFSGLNEQFF.